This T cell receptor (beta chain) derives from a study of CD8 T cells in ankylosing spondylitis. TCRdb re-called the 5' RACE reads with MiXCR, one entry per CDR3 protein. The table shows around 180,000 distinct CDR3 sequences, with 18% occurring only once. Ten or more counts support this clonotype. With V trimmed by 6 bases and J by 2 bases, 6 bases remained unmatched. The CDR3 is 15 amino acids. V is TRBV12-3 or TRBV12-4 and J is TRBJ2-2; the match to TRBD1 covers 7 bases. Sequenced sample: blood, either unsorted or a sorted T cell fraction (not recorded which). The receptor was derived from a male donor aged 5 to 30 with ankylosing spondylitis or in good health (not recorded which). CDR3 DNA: TGTGCCAGCAGAATACAGGGGCTTAACACCGGGGAGCTGTTTTTT. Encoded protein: CASRIQGLNTGELFF.